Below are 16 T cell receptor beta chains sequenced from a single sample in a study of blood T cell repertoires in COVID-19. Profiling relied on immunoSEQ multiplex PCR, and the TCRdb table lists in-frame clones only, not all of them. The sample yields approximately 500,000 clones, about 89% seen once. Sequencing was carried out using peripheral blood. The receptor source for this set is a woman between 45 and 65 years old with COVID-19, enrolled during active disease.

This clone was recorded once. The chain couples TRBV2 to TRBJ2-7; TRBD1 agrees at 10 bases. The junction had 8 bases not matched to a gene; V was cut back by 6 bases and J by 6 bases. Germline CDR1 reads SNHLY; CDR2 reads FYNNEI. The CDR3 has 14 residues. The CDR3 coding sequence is TGTGCCAGCAGATCCGGGACAGGGGTATCCGAGCAGTACTTC. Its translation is CASRSGTGVSEQYF.

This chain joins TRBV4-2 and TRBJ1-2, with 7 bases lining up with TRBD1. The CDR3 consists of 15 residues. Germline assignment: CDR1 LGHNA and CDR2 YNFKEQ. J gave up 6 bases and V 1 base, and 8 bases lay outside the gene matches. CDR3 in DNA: TGTGCCAGCAGCCAAGTAGGGACAGTTGAAAATGGCTACACCTTC. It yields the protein CASSQVGTVENGYTF.

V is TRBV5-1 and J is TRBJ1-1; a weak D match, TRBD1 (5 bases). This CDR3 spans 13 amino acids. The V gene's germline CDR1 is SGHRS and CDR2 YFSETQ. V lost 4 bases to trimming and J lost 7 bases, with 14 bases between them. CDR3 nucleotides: TGCGCCAGCAGCATCGGGCAGGGAAGTGAAGCTTTCTTT. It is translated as CASSIGQGSEAFF. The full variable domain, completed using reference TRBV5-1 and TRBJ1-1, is KAGVTQTPRYLIKTRGQQVTLSCSPISGHRSVSWYQQTPGQGLQFLFEYFSETQRNKGNFPGRFSGRQFSNSRSEMNVSTLELGDSALYLCASSIGQGSEAFFGQGTRLTVV.

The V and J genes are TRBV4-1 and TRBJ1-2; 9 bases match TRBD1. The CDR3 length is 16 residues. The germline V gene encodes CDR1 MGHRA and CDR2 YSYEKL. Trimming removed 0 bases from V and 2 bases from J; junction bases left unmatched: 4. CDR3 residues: CASSQERGTGNYGYTF. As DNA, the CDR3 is TGCGCCAGCAGCCAAGAAAGGGGGACAGGGAACTATGGCTACACCTTC.

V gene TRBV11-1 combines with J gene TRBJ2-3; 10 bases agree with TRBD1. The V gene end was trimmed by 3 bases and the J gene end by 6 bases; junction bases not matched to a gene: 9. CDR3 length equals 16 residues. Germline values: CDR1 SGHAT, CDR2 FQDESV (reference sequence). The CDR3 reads CASSLDMGQGPDTQYF. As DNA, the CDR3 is TGTGCCAGCAGCTTGGATATGGGACAGGGGCCGGATACGCAGTATTTT.

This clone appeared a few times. DNA of the CDR3: TGCGCCACCCAGAGGACAGGGGGCCATGAGCAGTTCTTC. Its protein is CATQRTGGHEQFF. The rearrangement uses TRBV10-1 and TRBJ2-1, with TRBD1 matching 11 bases. The CDR3 covers 13 residues. Losses at the gene ends were 10 bases for V and 8 bases for J; bases not matched to a gene: 7. CDR1 is WNHNN, CDR2 SYGVQD, per germline (reference sequence).

CDR3 in amino acids: CAMRSSGGAPTDTQYF. The CDR3 DNA reads as TGTGCCATGCGTAGTAGCGGCGGGGCTCCCACAGATACGCAGTATTTT. The chain carries TRBV5-4 and TRBJ2-3, with D tentatively TRBD2 (6 bases). CDR1 SGHNT and CDR2 YYREEE come from the germline V gene (reference sequence). The CDR3 contains 16 residues. V was clipped by 9 bases and J by 2 bases, with 22 bases between them.

The CDR3 sequence: CASSHRVEGPPNTEAFF. CDR3 nucleotides: TGTGCCAGCAGCCACCGTGTTGAGGGCCCACCGAACACTGAAGCTTTCTTT. V gene TRBV5-5 combines with J gene TRBJ1-1; D call uncertain. The V and J ends lost 4 bases and 1 base respectively, with 20 bases between them. CDR1 and CDR2 from the germline V gene are SGHKS and YYEKEE (reference sequence). The CDR3 runs 17 residues.

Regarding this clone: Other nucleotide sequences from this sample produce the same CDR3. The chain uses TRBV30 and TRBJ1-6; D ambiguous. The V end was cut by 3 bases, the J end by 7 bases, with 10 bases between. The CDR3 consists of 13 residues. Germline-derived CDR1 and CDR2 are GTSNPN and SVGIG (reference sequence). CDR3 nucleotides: TGTGCCTGGAGCGGTCAGCGGAATTCACCCCTCCACTTT. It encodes CAWSGQRNSPLHF.

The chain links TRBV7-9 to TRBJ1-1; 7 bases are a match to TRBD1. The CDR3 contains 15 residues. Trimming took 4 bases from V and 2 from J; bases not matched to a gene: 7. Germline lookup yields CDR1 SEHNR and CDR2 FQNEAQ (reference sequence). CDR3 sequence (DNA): TGTGCCAGCAGCTCCTCCGGGACAGTAAACACTGAAGCTTTCTTT. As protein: CASSSSGTVNTEAFF.

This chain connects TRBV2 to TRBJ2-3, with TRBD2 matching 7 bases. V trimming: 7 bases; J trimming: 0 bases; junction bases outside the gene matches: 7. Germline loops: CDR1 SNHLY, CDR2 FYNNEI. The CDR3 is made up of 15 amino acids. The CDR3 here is CASTPGGLSTDTQYF. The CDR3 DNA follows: TGTGCCAGCACCCCGGGGGGTCTTAGCACAGATACGCAGTATTTT.

CDR3 bases: TGTGCCAGCAGCCCCGAGAGGGAAAAACTGTTTTTT. Encoded protein: CASSPEREKLFF. The chain employs TRBV12-3 or TRBV12-4 and TRBJ1-4, with no clear D. The CDR3 consists of 12 residues. The V end lost 6 bases, the J end lost 8 bases, and 10 bases lay between the germline ends.

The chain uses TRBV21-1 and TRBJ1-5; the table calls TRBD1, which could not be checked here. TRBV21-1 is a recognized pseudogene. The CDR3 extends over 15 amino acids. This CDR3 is CASSNPSGADQPQHF. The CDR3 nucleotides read TGTGCCAGCAGCAACCCGTCAGGGGCTGATCAGCCCCAGCATTTT.

CDR3 nucleotide sequence: TGTGCCAGCAGATTGACCCCCGGGGACAGGAATGAAAAACTGTTTTTT. It specifies CASRLTPGDRNEKLFF. The genes are TRBV28 and TRBJ1-4, with TRBD1 matching 8 bases. J lost 5 bases, V lost 6 bases, and 11 bases had no gene match. The CDR3 sequence is 16 residues long. Per the germline V gene, CDR1 is MDHEN and CDR2 is SYDVKM.

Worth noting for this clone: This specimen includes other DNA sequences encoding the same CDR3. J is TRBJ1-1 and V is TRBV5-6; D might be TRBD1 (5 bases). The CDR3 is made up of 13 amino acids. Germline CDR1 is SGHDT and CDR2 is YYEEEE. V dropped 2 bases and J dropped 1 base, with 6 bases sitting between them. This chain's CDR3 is CASSFQGNTEAFF. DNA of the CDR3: TGTGCCAGCAGCTTCCAGGGGAACACTGAAGCTTTCTTT.

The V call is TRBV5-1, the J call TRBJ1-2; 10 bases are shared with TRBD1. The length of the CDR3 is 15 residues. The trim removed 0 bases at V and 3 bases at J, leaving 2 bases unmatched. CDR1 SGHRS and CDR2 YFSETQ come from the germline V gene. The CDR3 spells CASSLEGQGYYGYTF. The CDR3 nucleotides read TGCGCCAGCAGCTTGGAGGGACAGGGGTACTATGGCTACACCTTC. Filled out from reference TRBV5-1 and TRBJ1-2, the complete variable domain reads KAGVTQTPRYLIKTRGQQVTLSCSPISGHRSVSWYQQTPGQGLQFLFEYFSETQRNKGNFPGRFSGRQFSNSRSEMNVSTLELGDSALYLCASSLEGQGYYGYTFGSGTRLTVV.